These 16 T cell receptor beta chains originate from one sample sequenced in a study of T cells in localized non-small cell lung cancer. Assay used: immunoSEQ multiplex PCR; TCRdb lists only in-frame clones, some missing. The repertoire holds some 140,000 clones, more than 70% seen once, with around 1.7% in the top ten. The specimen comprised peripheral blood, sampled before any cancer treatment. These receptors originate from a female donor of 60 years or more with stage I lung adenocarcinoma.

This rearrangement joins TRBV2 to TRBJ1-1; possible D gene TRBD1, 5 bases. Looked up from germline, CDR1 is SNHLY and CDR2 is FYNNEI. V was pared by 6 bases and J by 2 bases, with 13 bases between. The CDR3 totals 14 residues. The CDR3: CASRPDRLNTEAFF. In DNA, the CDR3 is TGTGCCAGCAGACCAGACAGATTAAACACTGAAGCTTTCTTT.

CDR3 DNA: TGTGCCACCAGCGGGGGACAGGGCATGAACACTGAAGCTTTCTTT. This translates into CATSGGQGMNTEAFF. The rearrangement uses TRBV15 and TRBJ1-1; 9 bases line up with TRBD1. Germline lookup yields CDR1 LNHNV and CDR2 YYDKDF (reference sequence). The ends lost 5 bases at V and 0 bases at J; junction bases unmatched: 4. The CDR3 is made up of 15 amino acids.

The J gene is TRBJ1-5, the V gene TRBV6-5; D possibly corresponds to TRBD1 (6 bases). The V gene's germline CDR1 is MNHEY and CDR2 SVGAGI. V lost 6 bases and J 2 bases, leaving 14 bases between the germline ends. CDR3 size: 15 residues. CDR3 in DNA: TGTGCCAGCAGATTAACAGGGCTTGGCAATCAGCCCCAGCATTTT. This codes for CASRLTGLGNQPQHF.

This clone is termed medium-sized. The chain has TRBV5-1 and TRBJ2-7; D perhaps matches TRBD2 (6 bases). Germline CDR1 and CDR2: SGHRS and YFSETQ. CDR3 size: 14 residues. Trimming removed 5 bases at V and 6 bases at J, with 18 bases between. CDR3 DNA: TGCGCCAGCAGGGAGGGATACCGTACGGGCGAGCAGTACTTC. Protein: CASREGYRTGEQYF. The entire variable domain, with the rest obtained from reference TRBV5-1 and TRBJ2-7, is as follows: KAGVTQTPRYLIKTRGQQVTLSCSPISGHRSVSWYQQTPGQGLQFLFEYFSETQRNKGNFPGRFSGRQFSNSRSEMNVSTLELGDSALYLCASREGYRTGEQYFGPGTRLTVT.

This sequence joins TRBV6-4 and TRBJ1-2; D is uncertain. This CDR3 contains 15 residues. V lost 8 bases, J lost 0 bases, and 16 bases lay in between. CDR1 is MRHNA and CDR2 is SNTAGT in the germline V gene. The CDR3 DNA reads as TGTGCCAGCCGGGCCCCGAGGATATCTAACTATGGCTACACCTTC. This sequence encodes CASRAPRISNYGYTF.

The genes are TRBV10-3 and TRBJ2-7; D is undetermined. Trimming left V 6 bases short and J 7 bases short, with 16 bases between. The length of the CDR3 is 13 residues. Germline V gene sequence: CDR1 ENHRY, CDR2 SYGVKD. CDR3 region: CAISLSTALEQYF. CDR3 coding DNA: TGTGCCATCAGCCTCTCTACCGCCCTAGAGCAGTACTTC.

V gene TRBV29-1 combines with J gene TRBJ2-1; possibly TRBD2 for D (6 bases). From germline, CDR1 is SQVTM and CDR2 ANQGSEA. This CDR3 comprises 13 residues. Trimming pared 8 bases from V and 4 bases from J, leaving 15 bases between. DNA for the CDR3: TGCAGCTGTGGGACTCCTCTTTACAATGAGCAGTTCTTC. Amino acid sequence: CSCGTPLYNEQFF.

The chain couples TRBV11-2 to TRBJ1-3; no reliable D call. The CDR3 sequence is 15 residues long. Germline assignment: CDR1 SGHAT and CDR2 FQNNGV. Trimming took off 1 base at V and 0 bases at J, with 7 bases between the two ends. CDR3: CASSLVLSSGNTIYF. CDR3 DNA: TGTGCCAGCAGCTTAGTTTTGAGCTCTGGAAACACCATATATTTT.

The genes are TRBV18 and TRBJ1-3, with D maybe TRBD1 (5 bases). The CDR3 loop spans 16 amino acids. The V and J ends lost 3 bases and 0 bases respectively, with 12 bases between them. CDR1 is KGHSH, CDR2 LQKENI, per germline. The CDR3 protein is CASSPLGTTSGNTIYF. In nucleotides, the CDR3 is TGTGCCAGCTCACCTCTAGGGACGACCTCTGGAAACACCATATATTTT.

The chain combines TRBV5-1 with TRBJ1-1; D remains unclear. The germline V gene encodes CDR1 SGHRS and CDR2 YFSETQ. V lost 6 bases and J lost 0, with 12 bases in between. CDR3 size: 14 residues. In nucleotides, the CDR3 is TGCGCCAGCACCCAATATGGGCTGAACACTGAAGCTTTCTTT. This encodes CASTQYGLNTEAFF. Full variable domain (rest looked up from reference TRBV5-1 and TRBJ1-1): KAGVTQTPRYLIKTRGQQVTLSCSPISGHRSVSWYQQTPGQGLQFLFEYFSETQRNKGNFPGRFSGRQFSNSRSEMNVSTLELGDSALYLCASTQYGLNTEAFFGQGTRLTVV.

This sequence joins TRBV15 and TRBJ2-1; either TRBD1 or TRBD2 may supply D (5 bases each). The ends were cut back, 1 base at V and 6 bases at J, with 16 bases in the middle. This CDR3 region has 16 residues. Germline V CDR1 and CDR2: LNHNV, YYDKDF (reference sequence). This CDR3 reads CATSRGGVIAGNEQFF. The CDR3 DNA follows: TGTGCCACCAGCAGAGGAGGGGTTATTGCGGGCAATGAGCAGTTCTTC.

The CDR3 nucleotides are TGTGCCAGCAGCAGCGGGACCCTCCGAGCTTTCTTT. Translated: CASSSGTLRAFF. This sequence joins TRBV11-3 and TRBJ1-1, with D possibly being TRBD1 (5 bases). The ends were cut back, 5 bases at V and 10 bases at J, with 14 bases in the middle. The V gene's germline CDR1 is SGHNT and CDR2 YENEEA. This CDR3 spans 12 amino acids. Variable domain in full (rest from reference TRBV11-3 and TRBJ1-1): EAGVVQSPRYKIIEKKQPVAFWCNPISGHNTLYWYLQNLGQGPELLIRYENEEAVDDSQLPKDRFSAERLKGVDSTLKIQPAELGDSAVYLCASSSGTLRAFFGQGTRLTVV.

CDR3 DNA: TGTGCCAGCAGCCCCCTCTGGGTACCAAATCAGCCCCAGCATTTT. This sequence encodes CASSPLWVPNQPQHF. The chain employs TRBV7-2 and TRBJ1-5; D uncertain. V was trimmed by 5 bases and J by 4 bases, leaving 15 bases between them. The CDR3 totals 15 residues. Germline V lookup: CDR1 SGHTA, CDR2 FQGNSA. The whole variable domain, filled in from reference TRBV7-2 and TRBJ1-5, reads GAGVSQSPSNKVTEKGKDVELRCDPISGHTALYWYRQSLGQGLEFLIYFQGNSAPDKSGLPSDRFSAERTGGSVSTLTIQRTQQEDSAVYLCASSPLWVPNQPQHFGDGTRLSIL.

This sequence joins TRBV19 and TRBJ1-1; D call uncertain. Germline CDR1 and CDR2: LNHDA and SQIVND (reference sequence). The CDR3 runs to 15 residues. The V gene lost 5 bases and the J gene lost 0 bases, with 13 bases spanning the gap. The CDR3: CASSARRAMNTEAFF. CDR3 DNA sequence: TGTGCCAGTAGTGCCCGGCGGGCCATGAACACTGAAGCTTTCTTT. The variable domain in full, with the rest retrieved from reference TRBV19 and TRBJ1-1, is DGGITQSPKYLFRKEGQNVTLSCEQNLNHDAMYWYRQDPGQGLRLIYYSQIVNDFQKGDIAEGYSVSREKKESFPLTVTSAQKNPTAFYLCASSARRAMNTEAFFGQGTRLTVV.

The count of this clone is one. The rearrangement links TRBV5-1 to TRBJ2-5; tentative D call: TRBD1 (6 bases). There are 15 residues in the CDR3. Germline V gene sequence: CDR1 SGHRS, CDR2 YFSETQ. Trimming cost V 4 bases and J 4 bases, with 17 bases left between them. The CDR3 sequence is CASSPAGTLRETQYF. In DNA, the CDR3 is TGCGCCAGCAGCCCAGCCGGGACACTTCGAGAGACCCAGTACTTC.

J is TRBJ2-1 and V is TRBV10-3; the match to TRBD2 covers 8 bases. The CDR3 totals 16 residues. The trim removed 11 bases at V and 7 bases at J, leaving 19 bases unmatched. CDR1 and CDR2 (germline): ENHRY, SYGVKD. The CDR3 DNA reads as TGTGCCGTCGGGCCAGAAGGAAGGACTAGCAAGAATGAGCAGTTCTTC. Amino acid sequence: CAVGPEGRTSKNEQFF.